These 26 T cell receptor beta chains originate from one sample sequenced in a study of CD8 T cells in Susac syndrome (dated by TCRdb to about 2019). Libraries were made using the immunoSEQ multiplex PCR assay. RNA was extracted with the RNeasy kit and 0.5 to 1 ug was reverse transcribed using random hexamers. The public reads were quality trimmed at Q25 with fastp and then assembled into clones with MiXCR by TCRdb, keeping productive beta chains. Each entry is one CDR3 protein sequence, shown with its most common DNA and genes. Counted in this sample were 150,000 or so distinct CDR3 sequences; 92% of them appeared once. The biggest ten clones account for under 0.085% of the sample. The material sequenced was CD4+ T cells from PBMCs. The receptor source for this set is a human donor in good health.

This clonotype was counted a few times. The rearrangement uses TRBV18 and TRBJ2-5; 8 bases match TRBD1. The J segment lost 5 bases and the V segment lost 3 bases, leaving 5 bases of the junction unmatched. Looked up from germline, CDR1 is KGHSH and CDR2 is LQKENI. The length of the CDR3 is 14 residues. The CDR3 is CASSPDRVRETQYF. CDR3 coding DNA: TGTGCCAGCTCACCGGACAGGGTCCGGGAGACCCAGTACTTC.

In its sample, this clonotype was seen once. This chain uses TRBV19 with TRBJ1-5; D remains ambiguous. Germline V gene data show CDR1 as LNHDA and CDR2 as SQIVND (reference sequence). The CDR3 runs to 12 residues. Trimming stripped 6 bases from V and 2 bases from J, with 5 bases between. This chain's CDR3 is CASRVGNQPQHF. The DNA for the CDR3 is TGTGCCAGTAGGGTTGGCAATCAGCCCCAGCATTTT.

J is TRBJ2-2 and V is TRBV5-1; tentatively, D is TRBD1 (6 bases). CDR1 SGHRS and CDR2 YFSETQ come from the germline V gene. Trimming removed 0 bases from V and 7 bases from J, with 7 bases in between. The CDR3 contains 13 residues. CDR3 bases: TGCGCCAGCAGCTTGGAAGGGGGCGGGGAGCTGTTTTTT. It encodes CASSLEGGGELFF.

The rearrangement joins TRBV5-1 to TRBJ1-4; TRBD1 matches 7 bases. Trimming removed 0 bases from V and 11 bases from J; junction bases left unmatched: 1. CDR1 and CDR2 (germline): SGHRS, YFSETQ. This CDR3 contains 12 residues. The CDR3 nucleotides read TGCGCCAGCAGCTTGGGGGACAGCAAACTGTTTTTT. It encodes CASSLGDSKLFF.

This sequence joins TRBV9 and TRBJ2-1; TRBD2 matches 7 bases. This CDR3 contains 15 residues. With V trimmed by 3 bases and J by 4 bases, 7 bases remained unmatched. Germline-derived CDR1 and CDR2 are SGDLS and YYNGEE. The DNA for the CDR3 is TGTGCCAGCAGCGAGACTAGCCGACTATACAATGAGCAGTTCTTC. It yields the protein CASSETSRLYNEQFF.

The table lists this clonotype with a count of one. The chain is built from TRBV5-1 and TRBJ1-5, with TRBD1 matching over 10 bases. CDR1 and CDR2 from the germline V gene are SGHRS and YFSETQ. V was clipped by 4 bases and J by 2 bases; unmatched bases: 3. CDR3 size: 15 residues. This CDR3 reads CASSKGTGGNQPQHF. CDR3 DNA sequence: TGCGCCAGCAGCAAAGGGACAGGGGGCAATCAGCCCCAGCATTTT.

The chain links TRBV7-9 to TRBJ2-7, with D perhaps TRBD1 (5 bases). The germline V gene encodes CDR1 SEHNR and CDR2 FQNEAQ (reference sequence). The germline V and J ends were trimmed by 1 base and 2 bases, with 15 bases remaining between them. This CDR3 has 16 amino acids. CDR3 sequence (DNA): TGTGCCAGCAGCTTAGATGCCCCTGACAGTGCCTACGAGCAGTACTTC. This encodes CASSLDAPDSAYEQYF.

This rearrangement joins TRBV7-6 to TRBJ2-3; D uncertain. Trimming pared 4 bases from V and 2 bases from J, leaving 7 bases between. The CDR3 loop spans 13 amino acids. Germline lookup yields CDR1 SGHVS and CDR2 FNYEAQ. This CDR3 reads CASSSLYTDTQYF. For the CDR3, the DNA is TGTGCCAGCAGCTCCCTTTACACAGATACGCAGTATTTT.

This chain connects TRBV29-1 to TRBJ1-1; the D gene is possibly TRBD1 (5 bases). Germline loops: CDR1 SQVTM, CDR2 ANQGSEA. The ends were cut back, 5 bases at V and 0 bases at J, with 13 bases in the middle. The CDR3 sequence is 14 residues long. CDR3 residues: CSVRLRGLNTEAFF. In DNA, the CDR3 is TGCAGCGTTCGACTGCGGGGGTTGAACACTGAAGCTTTCTTT.

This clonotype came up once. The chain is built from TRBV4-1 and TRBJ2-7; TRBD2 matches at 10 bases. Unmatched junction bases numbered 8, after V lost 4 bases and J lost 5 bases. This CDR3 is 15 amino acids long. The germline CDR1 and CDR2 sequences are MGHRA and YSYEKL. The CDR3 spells CASSPPSGRADEQYF. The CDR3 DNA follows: TGCGCCAGCAGCCCCCCCAGCGGGAGGGCCGACGAGCAGTACTTC.

CDR3 loop: CASRGQGARASFF. The CDR3 bases are TGTGCCAGCAGGGGACAGGGGGCGAGGGCTTCTTTCTTT. The V call is TRBV2, the J call TRBJ1-1; 12 bases agree with TRBD1. The CDR3 is made up of 13 amino acids. Germline-derived CDR1 and CDR2 are SNHLY and FYNNEI. Trimming took 6 bases from V and 12 from J; bases not matched to a gene: 8.

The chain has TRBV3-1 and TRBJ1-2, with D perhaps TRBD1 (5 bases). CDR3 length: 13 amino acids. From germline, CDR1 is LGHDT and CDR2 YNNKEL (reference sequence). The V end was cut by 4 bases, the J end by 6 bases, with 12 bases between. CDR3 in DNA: TGTGCCAGCAGCCTCGAAGGGGCTCATGGCTACACCTTC. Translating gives CASSLEGAHGYTF.

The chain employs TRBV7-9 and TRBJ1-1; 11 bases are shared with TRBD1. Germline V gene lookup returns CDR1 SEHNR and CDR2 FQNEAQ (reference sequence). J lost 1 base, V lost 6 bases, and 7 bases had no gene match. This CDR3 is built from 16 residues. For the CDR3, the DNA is TGTGCCAGCAGTCGGACAGGGGGCAAGGAGAACACTGAAGCTTTCTTT. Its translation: CASSRTGGKENTEAFF.

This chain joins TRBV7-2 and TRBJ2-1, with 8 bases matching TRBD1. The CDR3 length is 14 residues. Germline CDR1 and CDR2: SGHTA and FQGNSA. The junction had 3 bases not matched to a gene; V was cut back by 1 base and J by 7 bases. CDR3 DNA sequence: TGTGCCAGCAGCTTAGGGACAGGGCGGAATGAGCAGTTCTTC. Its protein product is CASSLGTGRNEQFF.

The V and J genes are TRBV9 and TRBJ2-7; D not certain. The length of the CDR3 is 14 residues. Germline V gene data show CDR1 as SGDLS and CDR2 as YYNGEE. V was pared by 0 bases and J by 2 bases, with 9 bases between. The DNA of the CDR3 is TGTGCCAGCAGCGTAGACCCTGGGACCTACGAGCAGTACTTC. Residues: CASSVDPGTYEQYF.

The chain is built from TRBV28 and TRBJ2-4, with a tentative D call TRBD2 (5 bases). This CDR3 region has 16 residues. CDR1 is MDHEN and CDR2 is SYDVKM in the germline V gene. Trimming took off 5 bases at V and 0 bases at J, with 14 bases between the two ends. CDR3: CASSRLGSIAKNIQYF. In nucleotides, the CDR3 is TGTGCCAGCAGTAGGTTAGGGAGTATAGCCAAAAACATTCAGTACTTC.

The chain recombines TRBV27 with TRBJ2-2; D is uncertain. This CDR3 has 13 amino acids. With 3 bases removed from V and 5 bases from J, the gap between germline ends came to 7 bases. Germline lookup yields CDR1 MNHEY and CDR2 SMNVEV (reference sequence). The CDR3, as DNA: TGTGCCAGCAGTTTGGAGATTACCGGGGAGCTGTTTTTT. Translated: CASSLEITGELFF.

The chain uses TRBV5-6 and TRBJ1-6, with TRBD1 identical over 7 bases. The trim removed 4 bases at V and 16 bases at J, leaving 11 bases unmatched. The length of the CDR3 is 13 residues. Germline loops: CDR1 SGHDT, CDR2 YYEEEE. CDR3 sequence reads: CASSLPDRATLHF. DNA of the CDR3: TGTGCCAGCAGCCTACCCGACAGGGCCACTCTCCACTTT.

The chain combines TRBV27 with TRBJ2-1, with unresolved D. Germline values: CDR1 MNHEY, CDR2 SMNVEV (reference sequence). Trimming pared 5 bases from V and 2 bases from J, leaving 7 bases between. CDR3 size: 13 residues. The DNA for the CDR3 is TGTGCCAGCAGTAGGACGGCCTACAATGAGCAGTTCTTC. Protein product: CASSRTAYNEQFF.

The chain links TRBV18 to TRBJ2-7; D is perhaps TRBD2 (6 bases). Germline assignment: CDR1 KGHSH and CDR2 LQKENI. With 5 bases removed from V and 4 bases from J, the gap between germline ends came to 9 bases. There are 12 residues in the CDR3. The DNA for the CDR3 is TGTGCCAGCTCAGATGGGGGGTACGAGCAGTACTTC. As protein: CASSDGGYEQYF.

CDR3 in DNA: TGTGCCAGCAGTTACTCCCGGGAAACTGAAGCTTTCTTT. Its protein is CASSYSRETEAFF. The chain recombines TRBV6-2 or TRBV6-3 with TRBJ1-1; D is uncertain. Looked up from germline, CDR1 is MNHEY and CDR2 is SVGEGT. V dropped 0 bases and J dropped 5 bases, with 7 bases sitting between them. The CDR3 spans 13 residues.

The chain's CDR3 is CSVDWDSPYEQYF. CDR3 bases: TGCAGCGTTGATTGGGACAGCCCCTACGAGCAGTACTTC. This rearrangement joins TRBV29-1 to TRBJ2-7, with 7 bases fitting TRBD1. J lost 2 bases, V lost 3 bases, and 4 bases had no gene match. This CDR3 is 13 amino acids long. CDR1 is SQVTM, CDR2 ANQGSEA, per germline.

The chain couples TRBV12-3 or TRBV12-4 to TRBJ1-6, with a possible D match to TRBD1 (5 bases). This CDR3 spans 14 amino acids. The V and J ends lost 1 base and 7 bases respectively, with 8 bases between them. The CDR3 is CASSLGGKNSPLHF. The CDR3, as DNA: TGTGCCAGCAGTTTAGGGGGGAAGAATTCACCCCTCCACTTT.

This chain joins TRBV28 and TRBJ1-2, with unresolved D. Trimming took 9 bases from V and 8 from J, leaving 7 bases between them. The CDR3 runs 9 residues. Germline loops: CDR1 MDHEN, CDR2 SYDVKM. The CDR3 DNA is TGTGCCAGAGGGATCGGCTACACCTTC. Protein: CARGIGYTF.

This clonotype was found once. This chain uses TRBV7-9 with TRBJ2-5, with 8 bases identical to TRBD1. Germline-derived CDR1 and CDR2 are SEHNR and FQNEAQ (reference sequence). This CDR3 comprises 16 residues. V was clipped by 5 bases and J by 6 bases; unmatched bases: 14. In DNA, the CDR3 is TGTGCCAGCAGCCACGACAGGGGCGGGTTGAGAAAGACCCAGTACTTC. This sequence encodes CASSHDRGGLRKTQYF.

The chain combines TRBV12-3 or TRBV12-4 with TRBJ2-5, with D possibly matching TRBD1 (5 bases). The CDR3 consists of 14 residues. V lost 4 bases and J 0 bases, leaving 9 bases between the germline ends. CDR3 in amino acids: CASSSTAYQETQYF. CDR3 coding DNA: TGTGCCAGCAGTTCGACAGCGTACCAAGAGACCCAGTACTTC.